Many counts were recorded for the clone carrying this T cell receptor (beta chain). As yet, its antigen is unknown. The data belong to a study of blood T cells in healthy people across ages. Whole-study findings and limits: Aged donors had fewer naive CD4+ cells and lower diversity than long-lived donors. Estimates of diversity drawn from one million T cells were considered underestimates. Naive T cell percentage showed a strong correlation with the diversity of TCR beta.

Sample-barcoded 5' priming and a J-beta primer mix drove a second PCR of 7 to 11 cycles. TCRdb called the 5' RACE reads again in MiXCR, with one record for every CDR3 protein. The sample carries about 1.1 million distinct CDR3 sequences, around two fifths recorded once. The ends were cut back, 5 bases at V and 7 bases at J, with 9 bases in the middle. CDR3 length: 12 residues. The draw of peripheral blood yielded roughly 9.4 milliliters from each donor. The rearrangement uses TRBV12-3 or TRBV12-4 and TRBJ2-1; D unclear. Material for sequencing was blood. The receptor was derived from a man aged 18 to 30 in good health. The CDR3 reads CASSPRRNEQFF. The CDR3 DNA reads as TGTGCCAGCAGTCCCCGCAGGAATGAGCAGTTCTTC.